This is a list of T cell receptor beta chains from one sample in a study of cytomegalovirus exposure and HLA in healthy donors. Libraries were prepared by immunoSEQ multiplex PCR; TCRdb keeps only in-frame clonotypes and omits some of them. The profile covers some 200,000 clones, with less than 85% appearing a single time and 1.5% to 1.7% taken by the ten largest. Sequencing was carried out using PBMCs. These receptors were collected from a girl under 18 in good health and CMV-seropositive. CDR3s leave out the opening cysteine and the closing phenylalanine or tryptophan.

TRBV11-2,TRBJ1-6,ASSIQQGPNSPLH
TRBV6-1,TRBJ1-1,ASRTGSSNTEAF
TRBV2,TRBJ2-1,ASSIASGGGYEQF
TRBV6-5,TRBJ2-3,ASSYSSGLGADTQY
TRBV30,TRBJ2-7,AWDGQGSYEQY
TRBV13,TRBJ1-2,ASSTERDRVNGYT
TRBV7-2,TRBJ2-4,ASSLRQGVLAKNIQY
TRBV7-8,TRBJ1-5,ASSQDIYSNQPQH
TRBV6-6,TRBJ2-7,ASRRDSTYEQY
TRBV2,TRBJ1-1,ASRAYTEAF
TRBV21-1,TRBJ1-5,ASSKLQKKQPQH
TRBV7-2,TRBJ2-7,ASSLDYEQY
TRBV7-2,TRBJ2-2,ASSLGTPTGELF
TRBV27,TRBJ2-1,ASSLSGGPDEQF
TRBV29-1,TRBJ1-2,SVVQSYGYT
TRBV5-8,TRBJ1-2,ASSRDRGYGYT
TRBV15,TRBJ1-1,ATSRALTEAF
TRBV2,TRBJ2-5,ASSDGRRAGGQETQY
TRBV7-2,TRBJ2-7,ASSSQGQGGYEQY
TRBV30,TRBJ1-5,AWSGEGNQPQH
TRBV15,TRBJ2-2,ATSRDAGLATGELF
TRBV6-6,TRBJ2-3,ASSYQGTGADTQY
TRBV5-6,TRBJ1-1,ASSIESLNTEAF
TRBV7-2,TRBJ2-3,ASSTSGGYTDTQY
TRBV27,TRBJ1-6,ASSLSYLYSPLH
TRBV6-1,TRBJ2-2,ASRGGGELF
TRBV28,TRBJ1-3,ASSQVVVGNTIY
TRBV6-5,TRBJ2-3,ASSSTGNTDTQY
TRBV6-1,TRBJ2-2,ASSPVVAPGELF
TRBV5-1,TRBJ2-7,ASSFGVDYEQY
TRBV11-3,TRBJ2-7,ASTGTWTGEYEQY
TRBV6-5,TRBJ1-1,ASSYSGAQNTEAF
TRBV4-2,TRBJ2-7,ASSQVSAGSSYEQY
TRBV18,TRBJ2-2,ASSPPNTGSFFSNTGELF
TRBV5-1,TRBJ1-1,ASSLQGQNTEAF
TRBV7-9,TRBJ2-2,ASSPDPREHTGELF
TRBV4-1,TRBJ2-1,ASSHLYSGDEQF
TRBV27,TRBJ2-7,ASSLSGGISLPYEQY
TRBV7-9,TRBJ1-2,ASSLSGGYGYT
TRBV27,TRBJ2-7,ASSFQATYEQY
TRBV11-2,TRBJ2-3,ASSLGTIVLTQY
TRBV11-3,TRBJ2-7,ASSLEGQVIVYEQY
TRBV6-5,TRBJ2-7,ASNGGGQGRYEQY
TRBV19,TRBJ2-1,ASSIMESSYNEQF
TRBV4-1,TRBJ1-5,ASSQEIQGNQPQH
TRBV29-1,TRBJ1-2,SVSGAETNYGYT
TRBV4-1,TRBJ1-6,ASRPDRSADYNSPLH
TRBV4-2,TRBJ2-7,ASSQDGGASEQY
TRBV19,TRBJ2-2,ASKTGLGGNTGELF
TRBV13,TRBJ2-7,ASSPRQEFSYEQY
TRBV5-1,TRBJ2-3,ASSLIAGGRDTQY
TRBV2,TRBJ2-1,ASSETPNNEQF
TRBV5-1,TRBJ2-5,ASSWGGQGQQTQY
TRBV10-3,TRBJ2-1,AIRGTGDNEQF
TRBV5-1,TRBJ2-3,ASSLAGGDDTQY
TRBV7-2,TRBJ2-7,ASSLGEGFNSYEQY
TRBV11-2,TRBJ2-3,ASSLREPLAGGTDTQY
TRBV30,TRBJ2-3,AWNTGLGTDTQY
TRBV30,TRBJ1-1,AWSRGSGQGKGTEAF
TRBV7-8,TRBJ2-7,ASSLARLTSYEQY